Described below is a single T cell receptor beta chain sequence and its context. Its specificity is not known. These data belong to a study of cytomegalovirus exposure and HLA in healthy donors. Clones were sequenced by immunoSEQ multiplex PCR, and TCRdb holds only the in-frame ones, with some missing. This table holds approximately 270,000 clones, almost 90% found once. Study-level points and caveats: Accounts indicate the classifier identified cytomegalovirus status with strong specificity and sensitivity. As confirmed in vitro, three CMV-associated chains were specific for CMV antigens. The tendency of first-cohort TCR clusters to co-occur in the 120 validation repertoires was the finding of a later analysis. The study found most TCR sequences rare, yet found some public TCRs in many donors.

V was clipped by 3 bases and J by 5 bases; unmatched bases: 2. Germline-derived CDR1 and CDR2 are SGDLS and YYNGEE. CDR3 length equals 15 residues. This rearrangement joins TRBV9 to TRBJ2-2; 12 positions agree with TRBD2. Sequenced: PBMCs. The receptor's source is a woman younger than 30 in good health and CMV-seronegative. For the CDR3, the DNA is TGTGCCAGCAGCGCAACTAGCGGGGGGACCGGGGAGCTGTTTTTT. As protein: CASSATSGGTGELFF. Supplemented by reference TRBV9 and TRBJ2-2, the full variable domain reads DSGVTQTPKHLITATGQRVTLRCSPRSGDLSVYWYQQSLDQGLQFLIQYYNGEERAKGNILERFSAQQFPDLHSELNLSSLELGDSALYFCASSATSGGTGELFFGEGSRLTVL.